A selection of T cell receptor beta chains follows, all from one sample in a study of human T cells and chemical hapten exposure. In TCRdb, the 5' RACE reads were re-called with MiXCR into one record per CDR3 protein. The table includes tens of thousands of distinct CDR3 sequences, approximately 7.7% detected once. These receptors originate from a male donor in good health. The CDR3 runs from the conserved cysteine through the conserved F or W. Fields, in order: V gene, clone size, J gene, D gene, CDR3 protein, CDR3 DNA. D genes are given only for firm matches. Some rows mark clone size as missing; the rest say once, few, many or name a class of expanded clone.

>TRBV20-1|many|TRBJ2-5|.
CSASRLVGETQYF
TGCAGTGCTAGTCGGCTAGTTGGGGAGACCCAGTACTTC
>TRBV12-3/TRBV12-4|many|TRBJ2-1|.
CASSPPAGFGDNEQFF
TGTGCCAGCAGTCCCCCTGCGGGGTTCGGGGACAATGAGCAGTTCTTC
>TRBV3-1|.|TRBJ2-3|.
CASSQGQNLVQYF
TGTGCCAGCAGCCAAGGACAAAACCTTGTGCAGTATTTT
>TRBV29-1|few|TRBJ2-1|TRBD2
CSVVLAGESVGNEQFF
TGCAGCGTGGTACTAGCGGGAGAATCGGTGGGGAATGAGCAGTTCTTC
>TRBV11-1|many|TRBJ2-3|.
CASSLGEDTQYF
TGTGCCAGCAGCTTAGGGGAAGATACGCAGTATTTT
>TRBV27|few|TRBJ2-7|TRBD1
CASSSRQGMDYEQYF
TGTGCCAGCAGTTCCCGACAGGGGATGGACTACGAGCAGTACTTC
>TRBV14|many|TRBJ1-5|.
CASSQDLGQPQHF
TGTGCCAGCAGCCAAGATCTAGGTCAGCCCCAGCATTTT
>TRBV27|.|TRBJ1-2|.
CASSPTPNYGYTF
TGTGCCAGCAGTCCCACACCAAACTATGGCTACACCTTC
>TRBV10-3|many|TRBJ1-4|.
CAISATIEKLFF
TGTGCCATCAGCGCTACGATTGAAAAACTGTTTTTT
>TRBV5-4|few|TRBJ2-7|TRBD1
CASRLDWQGAHEQYF
TGTGCCAGCAGGTTGGATTGGCAGGGGGCCCACGAGCAGTACTTC
>TRBV6-1|many|TRBJ2-1|TRBD2
CAAGLADNSYNEQFF
TGTGCCGCAGGACTAGCGGACAACTCCTACAATGAGCAGTTCTTC
>TRBV12-3/TRBV12-4|.|TRBJ2-6|.
CASSFSGTGANVLTF
TGTGCCAGCAGTTTTTCAGGGACTGGGGCCAACGTCCTGACTTTC
>TRBV3-1|.|TRBJ2-7|TRBD1
CASSPRRTGPYEQYF
TGTGCCAGCAGCCCACGGAGGACAGGGCCCTACGAGCAGTACTTC
>TRBV9|.|TRBJ1-1|.
CASSVGGGDTEAFF
TGTGCCAGCAGCGTAGGGGGGGGTGACACTGAAGCTTTCTTT
>TRBV7-9|many|TRBJ2-3|.
CASETSTDTQYF
TGTGCCAGCGAGACTAGCACAGATACGCAGTATTTT
>TRBV9|few|TRBJ2-6|.
CASSVGGANVLTF
TGTGCCAGCAGCGTAGGTGGGGCCAACGTCCTGACTTTC
>TRBV20-1|many|TRBJ2-2|.
CSAQSWAGELFF
TGCAGTGCCCAATCGTGGGCCGGGGAGCTGTTTTTT
>TRBV27|many|TRBJ2-7|.
CASSFQRLSYEQYF
TGTGCCAGCAGTTTCCAGCGACTTTCCTACGAGCAGTACTTC
>TRBV5-1|many|TRBJ1-5|.
CASSPPRPQHF
TGCGCCAGCAGCCCTCCTCGGCCCCAGCATTTT
>TRBV5-4|.|TRBJ2-3|TRBD2
CAYYRVGTSLDTQYF
TGTGCCTATTATCGGGTCGGGACTAGTTTAGATACGCAGTATTTT
>TRBV4-1|many|TRBJ1-1|.
CASSQERGWENTEAFF
TGCGCCAGCAGCCAAGAGCGGGGGTGGGAGAACACTGAAGCTTTCTTT
>TRBV5-1|.|TRBJ1-1|.
CASSLGQGSEAFF
TGCGCCAGCAGCTTGGGTCAGGGCTCTGAAGCTTTCTTT
>TRBV5-1|.|TRBJ2-6|TRBD1
CASSLVAGGASGANVLTF
TGCGCCAGCAGCTTGGTTGCAGGGGGCGCTTCCGGGGCCAACGTCCTGACTTTC
>TRBV5-1|.|TRBJ2-2|TRBD1
CASSFGQGGELFF
TGCGCCAGCAGCTTCGGACAGGGAGGGGAGCTGTTTTTT
>TRBV10-3|many|TRBJ2-5|.
CAISVSGQPEETQYF
TGTGCCATCAGTGTATCTGGACAGCCTGAAGAGACCCAGTACTTC
>TRBV7-6|many|TRBJ1-4|.
CASSSPSPRPRNEKLFF
TGTGCCAGCAGCTCCCCCTCACCCCGACCGAGGAATGAAAAACTGTTTTTT
>TRBV4-3|many|TRBJ2-3|TRBD2
CASSQVLAGLTSSTDTQYF
TGCGCCAGCAGCCAAGTACTAGCGGGTCTCACCTCTAGCACAGATACGCAGTATTTT
>TRBV20-1|many|TRBJ2-3|TRBD2
CSAGLASSTDTQYF
TGCAGTGCCGGACTAGCGTCTAGCACAGATACGCAGTATTTT
>TRBV29-1|.|TRBJ1-3|.
CSVAQGTGNTIYF
TGCAGCGTTGCACAGGGCACTGGAAACACCATATATTTT
>TRBV6-2/TRBV6-3|few|TRBJ2-2|TRBD1
CASSYSDRVYTGELFF
TGTGCCAGCAGTTACTCCGACAGGGTATACACCGGGGAGCTGTTTTTT
>TRBV5-4|few|TRBJ1-1|.
CASSLGRGRAEAFF
TGTGCCAGCAGCTTGGGTAGGGGGAGGGCTGAAGCTTTCTTT
>TRBV4-3|.|TRBJ2-1|TRBD1
CASSQETGTYNEQFF
TGCGCCAGCAGCCAAGAGACAGGGACCTACAATGAGCAGTTCTTC
>TRBV28|few|TRBJ1-1|.
CASTTPGDTEAFF
TGTGCCAGCACCACTCCAGGGGACACTGAAGCTTTCTTT
>TRBV6-2/TRBV6-3|.|TRBJ2-3|TRBD2
CATRGAGAGDTQYF
TGTGCCACGCGGGGAGCGGGGGCAGGAGATACGCAGTATTTT
>TRBV12-3/TRBV12-4|many|TRBJ1-1|TRBD1
CASSLGQGNTEAFF
TGTGCCAGCAGTTTAGGACAGGGGAACACTGAAGCTTTCTTT
>TRBV10-3|many|TRBJ2-3|TRBD1
CAISESTEGQGRADTQYF
TGTGCCATCAGTGAGTCGACCGAAGGACAGGGTCGAGCAGATACGCAGTATTTT
>TRBV29-1|many|TRBJ2-6|.
CSIYSGANVLTF
TGCAGCATATACTCTGGGGCCAACGTCCTGACTTTC
>TRBV5-1|many|TRBJ2-3|.
CASSGGGTDTQYF
TGCGCCAGCAGCGGAGGGGGCACAGATACGCAGTATTTT
>TRBV9|few|TRBJ1-1|.
CASSVDDTRNRKAFF
TGTGCCAGCAGCGTAGATGATACGAGGAACAGGAAAGCTTTCTTT